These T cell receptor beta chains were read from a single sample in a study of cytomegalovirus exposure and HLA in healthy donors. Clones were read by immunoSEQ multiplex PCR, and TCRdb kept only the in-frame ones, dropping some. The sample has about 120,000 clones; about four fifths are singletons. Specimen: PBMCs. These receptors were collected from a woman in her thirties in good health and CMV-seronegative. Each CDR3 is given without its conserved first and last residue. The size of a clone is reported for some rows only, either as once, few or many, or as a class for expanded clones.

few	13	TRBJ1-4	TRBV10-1	ASSESSGFRQKLF
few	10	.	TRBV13	ASSGQGYEQY
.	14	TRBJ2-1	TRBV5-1	ASSFRVSSGTLWQF
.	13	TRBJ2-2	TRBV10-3	AISDDRGHTGELF
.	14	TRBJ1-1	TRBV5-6	ASSLVGEGSYTEAF
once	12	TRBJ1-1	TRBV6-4	ASSDSAVNTEAF
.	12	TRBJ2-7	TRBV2	ASSERQGAYEQY
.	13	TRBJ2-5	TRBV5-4	ASSKDRVSKETQY
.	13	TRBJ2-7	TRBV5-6	ASSPRERLRYEQY
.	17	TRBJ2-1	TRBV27	ASSLFVVETSGSDNEQF
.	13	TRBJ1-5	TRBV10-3	AIRAGGERNQPQH
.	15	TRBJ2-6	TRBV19	ASSRAPREWGANVLT
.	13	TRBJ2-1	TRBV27	ASSASGSLYNEQF
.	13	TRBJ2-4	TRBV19	ASSIDSLAKNIQY
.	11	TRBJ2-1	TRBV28	ASVPGQNNEQF
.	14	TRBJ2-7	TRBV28	ASSLVTGRRTYEQY
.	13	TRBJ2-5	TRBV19	ASSIDPALPGTQY
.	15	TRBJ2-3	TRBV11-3	ASSATLGTSGADTQY
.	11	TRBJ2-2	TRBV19	ASSYRNTGELF
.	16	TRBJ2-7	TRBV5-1	ASSLDEASGSIAYEQY
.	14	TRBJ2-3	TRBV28	ASSIGKGGGTDTQY
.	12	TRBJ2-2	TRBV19	ASSIVAITGELF
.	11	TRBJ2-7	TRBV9	ASSAHGGIEQY
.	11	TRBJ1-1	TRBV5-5	ASSLGVNTEAF
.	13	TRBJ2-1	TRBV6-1	ASTLAQGITNEQF
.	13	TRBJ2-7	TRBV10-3	AISESLTGFYEQY
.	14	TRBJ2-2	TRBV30	AWSRIVRVVTGELF